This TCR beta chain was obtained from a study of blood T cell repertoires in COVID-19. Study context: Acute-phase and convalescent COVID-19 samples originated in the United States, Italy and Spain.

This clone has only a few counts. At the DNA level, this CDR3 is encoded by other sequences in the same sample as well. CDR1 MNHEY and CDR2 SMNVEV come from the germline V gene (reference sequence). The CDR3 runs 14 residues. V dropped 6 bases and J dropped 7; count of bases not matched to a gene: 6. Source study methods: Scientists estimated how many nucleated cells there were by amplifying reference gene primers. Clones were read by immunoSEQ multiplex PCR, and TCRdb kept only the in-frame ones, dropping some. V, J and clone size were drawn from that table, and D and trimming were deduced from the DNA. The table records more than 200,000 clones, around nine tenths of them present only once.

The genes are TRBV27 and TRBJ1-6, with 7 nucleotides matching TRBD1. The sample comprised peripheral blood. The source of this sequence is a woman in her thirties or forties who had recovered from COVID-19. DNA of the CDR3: TGTGCCAGCAGGCGACAGGGATCAAATTCACCCCTCCACTTT. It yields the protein CASRRQGSNSPLHF.